A single sample is the source of the 3 T cell receptor beta chains below, sequenced in a study of blood T cell repertoires in COVID-19. TCRdb keeps only in-frame clones here, not all; method: immunoSEQ multiplex PCR. The table lists roughly 280,000 clones, about 85% of them singletons. The sample was peripheral blood. These receptors were collected from a woman between 50 and 59 years old who had recovered from COVID-19.

The chain recombines TRBV4-2 with TRBJ2-5, with 7 bases lining up with TRBD2. Germline CDR1 LGHNA, CDR2 YNFKEQ. Trimming cost V 3 bases and J 1 base; bases outside gene matches: 8. The CDR3 is 16 amino acids. The CDR3 is CASSHASAGVQETQYF. The CDR3 region has the DNA TGTGCCAGCAGCCACGCTTCCGCGGGGGTCCAAGAGACCCAGTACTTC.

The V and J genes are TRBV2 and TRBJ2-5; the D is unclear. V was shortened by 6 bases and J by 9 bases, with 17 bases between the two germline ends. Germline loops: CDR1 SNHLY, CDR2 FYNNEI. This CDR3 spans 13 amino acids. CDR3 loop: CASSPTSTRAQYF. CDR3 nucleotides: TGTGCCAGCAGCCCGACTTCTACACGGGCCCAGTACTTC.

The count of this clone is one. The chain is built from TRBV4-3 and TRBJ2-5, with D possibly being TRBD1 (7 bases). CDR3 length: 15 amino acids. Looked up from germline, CDR1 is LGHNA and CDR2 is YSLEER. The ends were cut back, 0 bases at V and 3 bases at J, with 11 bases in the middle. The CDR3 reads CASSQDRGAEETQYF. The CDR3 DNA follows: TGCGCCAGCAGCCAAGACAGGGGGGCGGAAGAGACCCAGTACTTC.